The 30 T cell receptor beta chains presented below share a single source sample, sequenced in a study of shared clonotypes between healthy human individuals. Repertoires were generated with immunoSEQ multiplex PCR, while TCRdb's copy carries only in-frame clones and drops some. Of approximately 2,000,000 clones listed, under 95% are singletons. Sample: naive CD4+ T cells from PBMCs. The subset here: CD45RA+ positively selected. The receptors were sampled from a man between 18 and 29 years old in good health. Some clones in this sample may be carry-over from other donors' samples.

The chain is built from TRBV5-1 and TRBJ2-5; TRBD2 aligns across 9 bases. This CDR3 contains 16 residues. Per germline, CDR1 SGHRS and CDR2 YFSETQ. V lost 3 bases and J lost 1; bases outside the gene matches: 7. CDR3 nucleotides: TGCGCCAGCAGCTCCCTCGGGACTAGCATCCAAGAGACCCAGTACTTC. Protein product: CASSSLGTSIQETQYF.

In this sample, this clone turned up once. Other DNA sequences of this sample code for an identical CDR3. The chain recombines TRBV9 with TRBJ2-7; 7 positions match TRBD1. The CDR3 is 14 residues long. V gave up 0 bases and J gave up 4 bases; unmatched junction bases: 4. Germline CDR1 SGDLS, CDR2 YYNGEE. The CDR3 reads CASSVGDRVYEQYF. In nucleotides, the CDR3 is TGTGCCAGCAGCGTAGGGGACAGAGTATACGAGCAGTACTTC.

The V gene is TRBV29-1, the J gene TRBJ2-3; no clear D gene. This CDR3 is built from 13 residues. The germline gives CDR1 SQVTM, CDR2 ANQGSEA. Deletions cut 3 bases from V and 4 bases from J, with 11 bases between. The CDR3 loop reads CSVDGVLADTQYF. In nucleotides, the CDR3 is TGCAGCGTTGATGGGGTTCTCGCAGATACGCAGTATTTT.

The chain joins TRBV6-5 to TRBJ1-4; possible D gene TRBD1, 5 bases. This CDR3 is built from 14 residues. Germline values: CDR1 MNHEY, CDR2 SVGAGI. V was pared by 1 base and J by 7 bases, with 10 bases between. CDR3 protein: CASSYLQGREKLFF. CDR3 in DNA: TGTGCCAGCAGTTACTTGCAGGGTCGTGAAAAACTGTTTTTT.

The gene calls are TRBV5-4 and TRBJ2-2; the D gene is possibly TRBD2 (5 bases). The CDR3 has 15 amino acids. V lost 0 bases, J lost 2 bases, and 8 bases lay in between. The germline CDR1 and CDR2 sequences are SGHNT and YYREEE (reference sequence). The CDR3 protein is CASSLDGINTGELFF. The CDR3, as DNA: TGTGCCAGCAGCTTGGACGGGATCAACACCGGGGAGCTGTTTTTT.

As DNA, the CDR3 is TGTGCCAGCAGTCGACAGGCTAGTTCTGGAAACACCATATATTTT. This sequence encodes CASSRQASSGNTIYF. The chain has TRBV6-1 and TRBJ1-3, with D tentatively TRBD1 (6 bases). Germline CDR1 reads MNHNS; CDR2 reads SASEGT. The CDR3 contains 15 residues. Trimming removed 5 bases from V and 1 base from J, with 12 bases in between.

The chain is built from TRBV11-2 and TRBJ2-2; D remains unclear. CDR3 length: 14 residues. Germline V lookup: CDR1 SGHAT, CDR2 FQNNGV. Trimming stripped 6 bases from V and 0 bases from J, with 8 bases between. Written as DNA, the CDR3 is TGTGCCAGCAGTTCAGTGGCGAACACCGGGGAGCTGTTTTTT. Translation gives CASSSVANTGELFF.

The chain is built from TRBV5-1 and TRBJ2-7, with TRBD2 identical over 10 bases. V was pared by 4 bases and J by 6 bases, with 13 bases of the junction left unmatched. The CDR3 runs to 16 residues. Germline assignment: CDR1 SGHRS and CDR2 YFSETQ. The CDR3 is CASSPAGSGRASEQYF. The CDR3 DNA reads TGCGCCAGCAGCCCAGCGGGGAGCGGGAGGGCCTCCGAGCAGTACTTC.

The CDR3 DNA follows: TGCAGCGCCCTAAAAAGCCAAGAGACCCAGTACTTC. Amino acid sequence: CSALKSQETQYF. The chain couples TRBV29-1 to TRBJ2-5; no definite D call. Per the germline V gene, CDR1 is SQVTM and CDR2 is ANQGSEA. The CDR3 spans 12 residues. The germline V and J ends were trimmed by 7 bases and 1 base, with 10 bases remaining between them.

For this clone: Other DNA sequences in this specimen translate into the identical CDR3. The V gene is TRBV5-1, the J gene TRBJ1-2; 8 positions agree with TRBD1. CDR3 length: 14 residues. Germline V gene sequence: CDR1 SGHRS, CDR2 YFSETQ. The V gene end was trimmed by 2 bases and the J gene end by 8 bases; junction bases not matched to a gene: 8. The CDR3: CASSFGQGARGYTF. CDR3 DNA sequence: TGCGCCAGCAGCTTCGGACAGGGTGCACGCGGCTACACCTTC.

A word on this clone: The sample carries other DNA sequences with the same CDR3. The chain carries TRBV7-9 and TRBJ1-4, with D unresolved. The CDR3 is made up of 14 amino acids. With 4 bases removed from V and 0 bases from J, the gap between germline ends came to 6 bases. The germline V gene has CDR1 SEHNR and CDR2 FQNEAQ (reference sequence). The chain's CDR3 is CASSSRSTNEKLFF. The CDR3 coding sequence is TGTGCCAGCAGCTCCCGGTCAACTAATGAAAAACTGTTTTTT.

The J gene is TRBJ2-1, the V gene TRBV18, with a possible D match to TRBD1 (5 bases). The CDR3 is made up of 16 amino acids. Germline CDR1 is KGHSH and CDR2 is LQKENI. Trimming removed 0 bases from V and 3 bases from J, with 12 bases in between. The DNA for the CDR3 is TGTGCCAGCTCACCACCCCAGGGTTTCGGCTACAATGAGCAGTTCTTC. This gives the protein CASSPPQGFGYNEQFF.

The chain links TRBV6-6 to TRBJ2-1; 8 bases are a match to TRBD2. V gave up 7 bases and J gave up 9 bases; unmatched junction bases: 14. Germline CDR1 is MNHNY and CDR2 is SVGAGI (reference sequence). The CDR3 consists of 15 residues. The CDR3 nucleotides read TGTGCCAGCACAGGCGGACTAGCCCAAGCGGGTGAGCAGTTCTTC. It codes for CASTGGLAQAGEQFF.

The rearrangement uses TRBV19 and TRBJ1-1; TRBD1 is a possible D gene (6 bases). CDR3 length: 16 residues. Germline values: CDR1 LNHDA, CDR2 SQIVND (reference sequence). V lost 4 bases to trimming and J lost 1 base, with 16 bases between them. CDR3 DNA sequence: TGTGCCAGTAGTAGTCCCCCGAGGGGGGAGAACACTGAAGCTTTCTTT. Translated: CASSSPPRGENTEAFF.

This chain links TRBV7-3 with TRBJ2-7; TRBD2 aligns across 11 bases. The ends lost 5 bases at V and 4 bases at J; junction bases unmatched: 7. Germline lookup yields CDR1 SGHTA and CDR2 FQGTGA. CDR3 size: 15 residues. In nucleotides, the CDR3 is TGTGCCAGCAGCGAAGGACTAGCGGGCGCTTACGAGCAGTACTTC. Protein: CASSEGLAGAYEQYF.

The CDR3 spells CASSPLSQNTEAFF. The CDR3 DNA follows: TGTGCCAGCTCACCACTCAGCCAGAACACTGAAGCTTTCTTT. The chain is built from TRBV18 and TRBJ1-1; no clear D gene. The germline V gene encodes CDR1 KGHSH and CDR2 LQKENI. There are 14 residues in the CDR3. Trimming pared 1 base from V and 1 base from J, leaving 7 bases between.

The CDR3: CASTSSGVTNEKLFF. The CDR3 nucleotides are TGTGCCAGCACCTCATCTGGGGTGACTAATGAAAAACTGTTTTTT. The chain links TRBV28 to TRBJ1-4; D call uncertain. Per germline, CDR1 MDHEN and CDR2 SYDVKM. The CDR3 is made up of 15 amino acids. V lost 7 bases and J 2 bases, leaving 14 bases between the germline ends.

The genes are TRBV18 and TRBJ1-1, with D perhaps TRBD1 (6 bases). This CDR3 has 14 residues. Germline lookup yields CDR1 KGHSH and CDR2 LQKENI. The germline V and J ends were trimmed by 3 bases and 4 bases, with 12 bases remaining between them. In nucleotides, the CDR3 is TGTGCCAGCTCACCCCAAACCAGGGGCACTGAAGCTTTCTTT. Translated, it gives CASSPQTRGTEAFF.

The chain has TRBV6-5 and TRBJ1-3; D gene ambiguous. The CDR3 covers 12 residues. Germline loops: CDR1 MNHEY, CDR2 SVGAGI. Trimming shortened V by 8 bases and J by 7 bases, and 12 bases separated the two germline ends. CDR3 residues: CASGPRENTIYF. CDR3 in DNA: TGTGCCAGCGGGCCCCGGGAGAACACCATATATTTT.

Points on this clone: In the same sample, other DNA sequences code for this CDR3. The chain has TRBV11-2 and TRBJ1-2; D is unresolved. The germline V and J ends were trimmed by 5 bases and 4 bases, with 8 bases remaining between them. The CDR3 covers 12 residues. Germline CDR1 and CDR2: SGHAT and FQNNGV. The CDR3 DNA is TGTGCCAGCAGCCCCCGCGGCTATGGCTACACCTTC. It yields the protein CASSPRGYGYTF.

This clone was seen only a few times. The V call is TRBV7-9, the J call TRBJ1-4; D not certain. CDR1 is SEHNR and CDR2 is FQNEAQ in the germline V gene (reference sequence). Between the trimmed V and J ends, which lost 5 bases and 5 bases, there was a span of 6 bases. This CDR3 has 12 residues. DNA for the CDR3: TGTGCCAGCAGCCTACCGAATGAAAAACTGTTTTTT. Translation gives CASSLPNEKLFF.

This chain uses TRBV7-3 with TRBJ2-2, with D perhaps TRBD2 (5 bases). This CDR3 spans 12 amino acids. Germline V gene data show CDR1 as SGHTA and CDR2 as FQGTGA. Trimming removed 8 bases at V and 2 bases at J, with 6 bases between. CDR3 sequence (DNA): TGTGCCAGCGGAGGCAACACCGGGGAGCTGTTTTTT. Protein product: CASGGNTGELFF.

This clone showed up just once. The V and J genes are TRBV28 and TRBJ2-2; D is unresolved. The CDR3 has 14 residues. V was shortened by 8 bases and J by 6 bases, with 16 bases between the two germline ends. Germline V lookup: CDR1 MDHEN, CDR2 SYDVKM. CDR3 in amino acids: CASGQVWVPGELFF. As DNA, the CDR3 is TGTGCCAGCGGCCAGGTGTGGGTGCCCGGGGAGCTGTTTTTT.

As for this clone: Within the sample, other DNA sequences also encode this same CDR3. The V and J genes are TRBV20-1 and TRBJ2-5, with TRBD2 as a possible D gene (6 bases). The ends were cut back, 3 bases at V and 5 bases at J, with 7 bases in the middle. CDR3 length: 11 residues. CDR1 and CDR2 from the germline V gene are DFQATT and SNEGSKA (reference sequence). This CDR3 reads CSASGSETQYF. The DNA of the CDR3 is TGCAGTGCTAGCGGGAGTGAGACCCAGTACTTC.

The rearrangement links TRBV4-1 to TRBJ2-3; perhaps TRBD2 as D (5 bases). The length of the CDR3 is 17 residues. Germline CDR1 reads MGHRA; CDR2 reads YSYEKL. V was shortened by 1 base and J by 3 bases, with 17 bases between the two germline ends. Here the CDR3 reads CASSQVSVLVATDTQYF. In DNA, the CDR3 is TGCGCCAGCAGCCAAGTGTCAGTTCTGGTAGCGACAGATACGCAGTATTTT.

The V call is TRBV9, the J call TRBJ2-7, with D perhaps matching TRBD2 (5 bases). This CDR3 has 17 residues. The ends were cut back, 0 bases at V and 3 bases at J, with 19 bases in the middle. Germline CDR1 SGDLS, CDR2 YYNGEE. DNA of the CDR3: TGTGCCAGCAGCGTAGGTACTAGGCGTAAAGGAATCTACGAGCAGTACTTC. Encoded protein: CASSVGTRRKGIYEQYF.

The chain joins TRBV7-9 to TRBJ2-7, with D perhaps assigned TRBD1 or TRBD2 (6 bases each). The CDR3 spans 13 residues. CDR1 and CDR2 (germline): SEHNR, FQNEAQ (reference sequence). V lost 7 bases and J lost 4, with 14 bases in between. Here the CDR3 DNA reads TGTGCCAGCAATCGCCCGGGGGCTTACGAGCAGTACTTC. Protein sequence: CASNRPGAYEQYF.

This chain joins TRBV28 and TRBJ1-2; D is unresolved. The CDR3 has 10 amino acids. In germline, CDR1 is MDHEN, CDR2 SYDVKM. V shed 8 bases and J shed 6 bases, with 7 bases lying between them. The CDR3 DNA sequence: TGTGCCAGCCACGGGGATGGCTACACCTTC. Translating gives CASHGDGYTF.

The rearrangement joins TRBV7-9 to TRBJ2-1; D is possibly TRBD1 or TRBD2 (6 bases each). V was clipped by 7 bases and J by 6 bases, with 19 bases between them. Germline V gene sequence: CDR1 SEHNR, CDR2 FQNEAQ (reference sequence). The CDR3 contains 15 residues. This CDR3 reads CASTFGGLDGNEQFF. As DNA, the CDR3 is TGTGCCAGCACCTTTGGGGGGCTAGACGGCAATGAGCAGTTCTTC.

As concerns this clone: The sample contains more than one DNA sequence encoding this CDR3. V and J are TRBV7-8 and TRBJ1-3, with D hard to call. The CDR3 contains 12 residues. CDR1 is SGHVS, CDR2 FQNEAQ, per germline. The V end was cut by 3 bases, the J end by 4 bases, with 4 bases between. This CDR3 is CASSFSGNTIYF. CDR3 nucleotide sequence: TGTGCCAGCAGCTTTTCCGGAAACACCATATATTTT.